This passage covers 20 T cell receptor beta chains from one sample sequenced in a study of blood T cell repertoires in COVID-19. TCRdb's copy holds only in-frame clones and misses some; the assay was immunoSEQ multiplex PCR. This table holds about 180,000 clones, roughly 84% found once. What was sequenced was peripheral blood. All receptors derive from a woman aged 40 to 50 with COVID-19, enrolled during active disease.

V usage is TRBV5-4 and J usage is TRBJ1-2; no definite D call. This CDR3 region has 13 residues. Germline V gene sequence: CDR1 SGHNT, CDR2 YYREEE (reference sequence). Deletions cut 4 bases from V and 5 bases from J, with 12 bases between. CDR3 nucleotide sequence: TGTGCCAGCAGCCCGGGAGCCCAATATGGCTACACCTTC. Translating it yields CASSPGAQYGYTF.

V gene TRBV7-6 combines with J gene TRBJ1-2; 11 positions match TRBD1. The CDR3 runs to 15 residues. The V and J ends lost 2 bases and 8 bases, in that order; junction bases with no gene match: 7. Germline values: CDR1 SGHVS, CDR2 FNYEAQ. CDR3 loop: CASSLNPGQGGGYTF. CDR3 nucleotides: TGTGCCAGCAGCTTAAACCCGGGACAGGGGGGAGGCTACACCTTC.

The J gene is TRBJ2-3, the V gene TRBV5-1; D remains ambiguous. Germline V gene lookup returns CDR1 SGHRS and CDR2 YFSETQ. V lost 3 bases, J lost 3 bases, and 5 bases lay in between. The CDR3 is 12 amino acids. DNA for the CDR3: TGCGCCAGCAGCTATAATACAGATACGCAGTATTTT. Its translation: CASSYNTDTQYF.

This clone was observed at least ten times. V is TRBV5-8 and J is TRBJ1-5; no definite D call. Trimming took off 0 bases at V and 6 bases at J, with 13 bases between the two ends. The CDR3 is made up of 15 amino acids. Germline CDR1 and CDR2: SGHTS and YDEGEE. Here the CDR3 DNA reads TGTGCCAGCAGCTTGGAGGGCCTGGGGAGTCAGCCCCAGCATTTT. It yields the protein CASSLEGLGSQPQHF.

The rearrangement uses TRBV9 and TRBJ1-1; 8 nucleotides line up with TRBD1. Germline CDR1 SGDLS, CDR2 YYNGEE. The CDR3 is made up of 16 amino acids. J was trimmed by 1 base and V by 0 bases; bases with no gene match: 5. Here the CDR3 DNA reads TGTGCCAGCAGCGTAGTGGCAGGGGGCACGAACACTGAAGCTTTCTTT. Its protein is CASSVVAGGTNTEAFF.

V and J are TRBV19 and TRBJ1-4, with TRBD1 as a possible D gene (5 bases). The CDR3 is made up of 17 amino acids. V lost 3 bases, J lost 0 bases, and 14 bases lay in between. CDR1 LNHDA and CDR2 SQIVND come from the germline V gene (reference sequence). The CDR3 DNA follows: TGTGCCAGTAGTATTCGAAACAGGCCTGCAACTAATGAAAAACTGTTTTTT. Translating it yields CASSIRNRPATNEKLFF.

The chain has TRBV19 and TRBJ2-1; D possibly corresponds to TRBD2 (5 bases). The CDR3 contains 14 residues. Trimming took off 2 bases at V and 3 bases at J, with 8 bases between the two ends. Germline V CDR1 and CDR2: LNHDA, SQIVND (reference sequence). For the CDR3, the DNA is TGTGCCAGTAGTATAATAAGCGGCTACAATGAGCAGTTCTTC. It specifies CASSIISGYNEQFF.

The chain couples TRBV6-1 to TRBJ2-7; perhaps TRBD2 as D (6 bases). V was shortened by 2 bases and J by 0 bases, with 20 bases between the two germline ends. The CDR3 length is 18 residues. Germline values: CDR1 MNHNS, CDR2 SASEGT. The CDR3 is CASSESRLLGGISYEQYF. The CDR3 DNA follows: TGTGCCAGCAGTGAATCCCGTCTTCTTGGAGGGATCTCCTACGAGCAGTACTTC.

This clone was recorded a few times. The J gene is TRBJ2-5, the V gene TRBV20-1; 10 positions agree with TRBD1. V lost 3 bases, J lost 3 bases, and 4 bases stayed unmatched. Germline values: CDR1 DFQATT, CDR2 SNEGSKA (reference sequence). The CDR3 loop spans 14 amino acids. The CDR3 DNA reads TGCAGTGCTAGTGCCGGGACAGGGGAAGAGACCCAGTACTTC. The encoded protein is CSASAGTGEETQYF.

This sequence joins TRBV14 and TRBJ2-3; 10 nucleotides match TRBD2. Per germline, CDR1 SGHDN and CDR2 FVKESK. Trimming at V came to 5 bases and at J to 0 bases, leaving 5 bases not matched to a gene. CDR3 length equals 16 residues. The CDR3 loop reads CASSRTSGASTDTQYF. CDR3 sequence (DNA): TGTGCCAGCAGCAGGACTAGCGGTGCTAGCACAGATACGCAGTATTTT.

The chain couples TRBV12-3 or TRBV12-4 to TRBJ2-1; weak D call: TRBD1 (6 bases). The CDR3 length is 13 residues. V lost 8 bases to trimming and J lost 8 bases, with 16 bases between them. This CDR3 is CASVWGLGDEQFF. Here the CDR3 DNA reads TGTGCCAGCGTCTGGGGGCTGGGAGATGAGCAGTTCTTC.

The J gene is TRBJ2-4, the V gene TRBV19, with D possibly TRBD1 on 5 matching bases. There are 15 residues in the CDR3. Trimming pared 4 bases from V and 0 bases from J, leaving 10 bases between. Germline V CDR1 and CDR2: LNHDA, SQIVND (reference sequence). The CDR3 DNA sequence: TGTGCCAGTAGTAAGAGTGACAGAGCCAAAAACATTCAGTACTTC. It codes for CASSKSDRAKNIQYF.

The rearrangement joins TRBV4-2 to TRBJ2-5; 11 positions agree with TRBD2. V dropped 0 bases and J dropped 1; count of bases not matched to a gene: 4. The CDR3 extends over 17 amino acids. Germline-derived CDR1 and CDR2 are LGHNA and YNFKEQ. The CDR3 coding sequence is TGTGCCAGCAGCCAAGAAGATCTAGCGGGGGGCCAAGAGACCCAGTACTTC. It translates to CASSQEDLAGGQETQYF.

CDR3 nucleotides: TGTGCCAGCAGTCCAACACGGAACACTGAAGCTTTCTTT. It is translated as CASSPTRNTEAFF. The J gene is TRBJ1-1, the V gene TRBV6-4; no definite D call. The CDR3 length is 13 residues. Germline loops: CDR1 MRHNA, CDR2 SNTAGT. V was shortened by 5 bases and J by 1 base, with 8 bases between the two germline ends.

This chain connects TRBV28 to TRBJ1-4; the match to TRBD1 covers 7 bases. The V gene's germline CDR1 is MDHEN and CDR2 SYDVKM. The CDR3 contains 14 residues. V lost 6 bases to trimming and J lost 4 bases; unmatched junction nucleotides: 5. This chain's CDR3 is CASSRDRLNEKLFF. The CDR3 DNA reads TGTGCCAGCAGCCGGGACAGACTTAATGAAAAACTGTTTTTT.

The CDR3 loop reads CATSRAGYSEQFF. CDR3 in DNA: TGTGCCACCAGCAGAGCAGGGTATTCTGAGCAGTTCTTC. The rearrangement joins TRBV15 to TRBJ2-1, with TRBD1 as a possible D gene (5 bases). The CDR3 is 13 amino acids. From germline, CDR1 is LNHNV and CDR2 YYDKDF (reference sequence). Trimming stripped 1 base from V and 9 bases from J, with 10 bases between.

This clone was counted between two and nine times. V is TRBV13 and J is TRBJ2-3, with a possible D match to TRBD2 (5 bases). Germline V gene data show CDR1 as PRHDT and CDR2 as FYEKMQ (reference sequence). This CDR3 spans 17 amino acids. V lost 4 bases and J lost 0, with 17 bases in between. This CDR3 is CASSSSWRAGSTDTQYF. In DNA, the CDR3 is TGTGCCAGCAGCTCCTCTTGGCGGGCTGGCAGCACAGATACGCAGTATTTT.

For the CDR3, the DNA is TGTGCCAGCAGCCCTACCACGTCTACCACTGAAGCTTTCTTT. Its translation is CASSPTTSTTEAFF. The J gene is TRBJ1-1, the V gene TRBV7-2; no firm D call. CDR3 length: 14 residues. With 5 bases removed from V and 4 bases from J, the gap between germline ends came to 14 bases. Looked up from germline, CDR1 is SGHTA and CDR2 is FQGNSA. Filled out from reference TRBV7-2 and TRBJ1-1, the complete variable domain reads GAGVSQSPSNKVTEKGKDVELRCDPISGHTALYWYRQSLGQGLEFLIYFQGNSAPDKSGLPSDRFSAERTGGSVSTLTIQRTQQEDSAVYLCASSPTTSTTEAFFGQGTRLTVV.

The V gene is TRBV24-1, the J gene TRBJ1-5; 7 positions agree with TRBD1. Germline assignment: CDR1 KGHDR and CDR2 SFDVKD. The CDR3 is made up of 15 amino acids. V shed 3 bases and J 4 bases; nucleotides not matched to a gene: 5. DNA of the CDR3: TGTGCCACCAGTGATGGTGGGACAGTGAATCAGCCCCAGCATTTT. Its protein is CATSDGGTVNQPQHF.

This clone was seen a few times. The J gene is TRBJ2-7, the V gene TRBV5-1; 14 bases align to TRBD2. This CDR3 has 16 residues. The V segment lost 4 bases and the J segment 2 bases; nucleotides outside the gene matches: 5. Germline V CDR1 and CDR2: SGHRS, YFSETQ. In DNA, the CDR3 is TGCGCCAGCAGCCCGATGACTAGCGGGAGGGCCTACGAGCAGTACTTC. It specifies CASSPMTSGRAYEQYF.